These 26 T cell receptor beta chains were sequenced from one sample in a study of OX40 agonist ivuxolimab in advanced cancers. Data came from immunoSEQ multiplex PCR; TCRdb stores just in-frame clones and leaves some out. Of around 75,000 clones listed, roughly 86% were seen once; the top ten hold over 2.5%. The sample here was CD4+ or CD8+ T cells sorted from blood, taken in a trial of the OX40 agonist ivuxolimab. These receptors were obtained from an adult with an advanced solid tumor such as melanoma, head and neck, liver or kidney cancer.

This clone was observed once. The chain uses TRBV5-1 and TRBJ1-2; 7 positions agree with TRBD1. V was pared by 7 bases and J by 7 bases, with 13 bases of the junction left unmatched. The germline V gene encodes CDR1 SGHRS and CDR2 YFSETQ. The CDR3 totals 14 residues. CDR3 bases: TGCGCCAGCCGCTGGGAGGGGGCTGGGGTTGGCTACACCTTC. This translates into CASRWEGAGVGYTF.

The chain couples TRBV10-2 to TRBJ2-1, with TRBD2 as a possible D gene (6 bases). The CDR3 is made up of 19 amino acids. V was pared by 6 bases and J by 0 bases, with 24 bases between. CDR1 and CDR2 (germline): WSHSY, SAAADI. The CDR3 DNA follows: TGCGCCAGCAGGCCCTGGGTTAGCGGAGATATTTCCTCCTACAATGAGCAGTTCTTC. Translation gives CASRPWVSGDISSYNEQFF.

The J gene is TRBJ2-2, the V gene TRBV5-1; no reliable D call. The CDR3 runs 13 residues. Germline-derived CDR1 and CDR2 are SGHRS and YFSETQ. V lost 5 bases and J lost 6, with 11 bases in between. CDR3 nucleotides: TGCGCCAGCAGGCTTGAAAGTCCCGGGGAGCTGTTTTTT. This translates into CASRLESPGELFF.

The chain joins TRBV16 to TRBJ1-1; a possible D gene is TRBD1 (6 bases). Looked up from germline, CDR1 is KGHSY and CDR2 is FQNENV. V was pared by 6 bases and J by 0 bases, with 14 bases between. The CDR3 runs to 15 residues. The CDR3 protein is CASRVLGGLNTEAFF. The CDR3 DNA follows: TGTGCCAGCAGGGTGTTGGGGGGGCTGAACACTGAAGCTTTCTTT.

CDR3 sequence: CASSEATRAYNEQFF. CDR3 DNA: TGTGCCAGCAGTGAAGCGACTAGGGCCTACAATGAGCAGTTCTTC. This chain uses TRBV6-1 with TRBJ2-1, with D possibly matching TRBD2 (6 bases). From germline, CDR1 is MNHNS and CDR2 SASEGT. The V gene lost 0 bases and the J gene lost 2 bases, with 8 bases spanning the gap. This CDR3 spans 15 amino acids.

This sequence joins TRBV5-6 and TRBJ2-5, with D perhaps TRBD1 or TRBD2 (5 bases each). CDR3 length: 16 residues. V was shortened by 4 bases and J by 5 bases, with 21 bases between the two germline ends. The germline CDR1 and CDR2 sequences are SGHDT and YYEEEE. CDR3 protein: CASSLTPGTERETQYF. CDR3 DNA: TGTGCCAGCAGCCTAACCCCCGGGACCGAGCGGGAGACCCAGTACTTC.

This rearrangement joins TRBV5-4 to TRBJ1-1, with a tentative D call TRBD1 (6 bases). Trimming stripped 1 base from V and 6 bases from J, with 10 bases between. The CDR3 covers 13 residues. CDR1 is SGHNT and CDR2 is YYREEE in the germline V gene (reference sequence). CDR3 sequence: CASSLLEGAEAFF. The CDR3 DNA follows: TGTGCCAGCAGCTTGTTAGAGGGGGCTGAAGCTTTCTTT.

The chain links TRBV7-2 to TRBJ2-1, with 10 nucleotides matching TRBD2. V shed 6 bases, J shed 4 bases, and the junction held 9 bases outside the gene matches. Germline V gene data show CDR1 as SGHTA and CDR2 as FQGNSA. The length of the CDR3 is 16 residues. The CDR3 loop is CASRSAGTSVYNEQFF. As DNA, the CDR3 is TGTGCCAGCAGATCCGCAGGGACTAGCGTTTACAATGAGCAGTTCTTC.

V and J are TRBV30 and TRBJ1-5, with TRBD1 matching 9 bases. The CDR3 is made up of 15 amino acids. Germline lookup yields CDR1 GTSNPN and CDR2 SVGIG (reference sequence). V trimming: 4 bases; J trimming: 7 bases; junction bases outside the gene matches: 11. The CDR3 loop reads CAWNRDTTGGQPQHF. In DNA, the CDR3 is TGTGCCTGGAATCGGGACACAACAGGGGGCCAGCCCCAGCATTTT.

This CDR3 is CASSALPGVNTEAFF. CDR3 bases: TGCGCCAGCAGCGCCCTCCCAGGGGTGAACACTGAAGCTTTCTTT. The chain carries TRBV5-1 and TRBJ1-1, with a possible D match to TRBD1 (6 bases). The V and J ends lost 4 bases and 0 bases respectively, with 13 bases between them. This CDR3 spans 15 amino acids. The germline gives CDR1 SGHRS, CDR2 YFSETQ.

Turning to this clone: Relative to the germline gene, one junction end is altered; a read error may explain this. The chain has TRBV9 and TRBJ2-5, with D hard to call. The CDR3 spans 12 residues. CDR1 and CDR2 (germline): SGDLS, YYNGEE. The DNA for the CDR3 is TGTGCCAGCAGTGTAGAACAAGAGACCCAGTACTTC. It translates to CASSVEQETQYF.

In this sample, this clone turned up once. The CDR3 DNA is TGTGCCAGCAGCCTACAGGGGGCTAGTGAGACCCAGTACTTC. Its translation is CASSLQGASETQYF. This rearrangement joins TRBV11-3 to TRBJ2-5, with TRBD1 matching over 9 bases. The CDR3 runs 14 residues. Trimming removed 5 bases from V and 5 bases from J; junction bases left unmatched: 6. Germline assignment: CDR1 SGHNT and CDR2 YENEEA.

This chain uses TRBV28 with TRBJ1-4; TRBD1 aligns across 7 bases. J gave up 5 bases and V 5 bases, and 8 bases lay outside the gene matches. Germline V gives CDR1 MDHEN, CDR2 SYDVKM. The CDR3 runs 15 residues. The CDR3: CASSLGTEGNEKLFF. CDR3 coding DNA: TGTGCCAGCAGTCTTGGGACAGAGGGCAATGAAAAACTGTTTTTT.

V and J are TRBV5-4 and TRBJ2-3, with 7 bases identical to TRBD2. V trimming: 0 bases; J trimming: 10 bases; junction bases outside the gene matches: 11. The CDR3 loop spans 15 amino acids. Germline V gene data show CDR1 as SGHNT and CDR2 as YYREEE (reference sequence). CDR3 sequence: CASSLAKGARGAQYF. DNA for the CDR3: TGTGCCAGCAGCTTGGCCAAAGGTGCCCGGGGGGCGCAGTATTTT.

The V gene is TRBV27, the J gene TRBJ2-3; D assignment may be TRBD1 or TRBD2 (6 bases each). CDR1 and CDR2 (germline): MNHEY, SMNVEV (reference sequence). V was trimmed by 0 bases and J by 4 bases, leaving 17 bases between them. CDR3 length: 17 residues. CDR3 protein: CASSLSRVGGSADTQYF. For the CDR3, the DNA is TGTGCCAGCAGTTTATCGAGGGTAGGGGGGTCTGCAGATACGCAGTATTTT.

The chain uses TRBV6-6 and TRBJ1-4; D is unresolved. The CDR3 sequence is 14 residues long. Deletions cut 4 bases from V and 10 bases from J, with 16 bases between. Germline lookup yields CDR1 MNHNY and CDR2 SVGAGI (reference sequence). The CDR3 nucleotides are TGTGCCAGCAGTTCCAGGACCGGGAGAGGAAAACTGTTTTTT. As protein: CASSSRTGRGKLFF.

This rearrangement joins TRBV5-1 to TRBJ1-1; TRBD1 is a possible D gene (5 bases). Germline CDR1 SGHRS, CDR2 YFSETQ. Trimming left V 3 bases short and J 8 bases short, with 14 bases between. This CDR3 comprises 13 residues. The CDR3 DNA reads TGCGCCAGCAGCTCAGGGATCGGCGCGGAAGCTTTCTTT. Translating it yields CASSSGIGAEAFF.

The chain joins TRBV15 to TRBJ2-4; no clear D. This CDR3 has 13 amino acids. Germline V gene sequence: CDR1 LNHNV, CDR2 YYDKDF (reference sequence). V was trimmed by 0 bases and J by 8 bases, leaving 8 bases between them. CDR3 sequence: CATSRDPNDIQYF. Here the CDR3 DNA reads TGTGCCACCAGCAGAGATCCCAACGACATTCAGTACTTC. Using reference TRBV15 and TRBJ2-4 for the parts outside the CDR3, the full variable domain is DAMVIQNPRYQVTQFGKPVTLSCSQTLNHNVMYWYQQKSSQAPKLLFHYYDKDFNNEADTPDNFQSRRPNTSFCFLDIRSPGLGDTAMYLCATSRDPNDIQYFGAGTRLSVL.

This rearrangement joins TRBV5-1 to TRBJ2-2, with D unclear. V lost 1 base to trimming and J lost 0 bases, with 10 bases between them. The CDR3 runs 16 residues. Germline CDR1 SGHRS, CDR2 YFSETQ. CDR3 nucleotides: TGCGCCAGCAGCTTGTGGGCGCAATCGAACACCGGGGAGCTGTTTTTT. It yields the protein CASSLWAQSNTGELFF. The full variable domain, in which reference TRBV5-1 and TRBJ2-2 provide the parts outside the CDR3, is KAGVTQTPRYLIKTRGQQVTLSCSPISGHRSVSWYQQTPGQGLQFLFEYFSETQRNKGNFPGRFSGRQFSNSRSEMNVSTLELGDSALYLCASSLWAQSNTGELFFGEGSRLTVL.

This clone was counted a single time. The chain recombines TRBV5-1 with TRBJ2-2, with a weak D call TRBD1 (5 bases). The length of the CDR3 is 15 residues. The germline gives CDR1 SGHRS, CDR2 YFSETQ. The V gene lost 1 base and the J gene lost 1 base, with 8 bases spanning the gap. The chain's CDR3 is CASSLLGQNTGELFF. CDR3 DNA: TGCGCCAGCAGCTTGCTCGGACAGAACACCGGGGAGCTGTTTTTT.

The V gene is TRBV30, the J gene TRBJ2-7; 11 bases fit TRBD2. CDR1 and CDR2 (germline): GTSNPN, SVGIG (reference sequence). CDR3 length equals 13 residues. The V and J ends lost 7 bases and 2 bases, in that order; junction bases with no gene match: 4. This CDR3 reads CASGSGGAYEQYF. DNA of the CDR3: TGTGCCTCCGGTAGCGGGGGGGCCTACGAGCAGTACTTC.

In nucleotides, the CDR3 is TGTGCCAGCAGCTTGGTGGAGGGGGAAGCTTTCTTT. Protein sequence: CASSLVEGEAFF. The V call is TRBV5-6, the J call TRBJ1-1; TRBD1 is a possible D gene (5 bases). In germline, CDR1 is SGHDT, CDR2 YYEEEE. There are 12 residues in the CDR3. Trimming pared 0 bases from V and 8 bases from J, leaving 8 bases between.

The chain recombines TRBV7-9 with TRBJ1-1; 8 bases are shared with TRBD1. The CDR3 totals 16 residues. V shed 4 bases, J shed 5 bases, and the junction held 12 bases outside the gene matches. The germline V gene encodes CDR1 SEHNR and CDR2 FQNEAQ (reference sequence). The CDR3 DNA sequence: TGTGCCAGCAGCTACAGGGGGGGATCTTTGAGGACTGAAGCTTTCTTT. This sequence encodes CASSYRGGSLRTEAFF.

This chain joins TRBV6-1 and TRBJ1-1; D not resolved. The germline CDR1 and CDR2 sequences are MNHNS and SASEGT. This CDR3 has 14 residues. Trimming took off 7 bases at V and 8 bases at J, with 20 bases between the two ends. Written as DNA, the CDR3 is TGTGCCAGCACCCTGGGAGGGTCTCGGTCCGAAGCTTTCTTT. This codes for CASTLGGSRSEAFF.

The rearrangement uses TRBV2 and TRBJ2-5; D is possibly TRBD1 (6 bases). There are 15 residues in the CDR3. Germline V gene lookup returns CDR1 SNHLY and CDR2 FYNNEI. Trimming removed 2 bases from V and 3 bases from J, with 13 bases in between. The DNA of the CDR3 is TGTGCCAGCAGTGAATTGATGGCAGGGGAAGAGACCCAGTACTTC. Amino acid sequence: CASSELMAGEETQYF. The entire variable domain, with the rest obtained from reference TRBV2 and TRBJ2-5, is as follows: EPEVTQTPSHQVTQMGQEVILRCVPISNHLYFYWYRQILGQKVEFLVSFYNNEISEKSEIFDDQFSVERPDGSNFTLKIRSTKLEDSAMYFCASSELMAGEETQYFGPGTRLLVL.

This clone occurred once. V usage is TRBV29-1 and J usage is TRBJ2-1; 7 bases agree with TRBD1. Germline trimming cut 8 bases from V and 3 bases from J; bases unmatched to any gene: 7. This CDR3 has 13 amino acids. Germline lookup yields CDR1 SQVTM and CDR2 ANQGSEA. The CDR3: CSLERTGYNEQFF. The CDR3, as DNA: TGCAGCCTCGAAAGGACAGGCTACAATGAGCAGTTCTTC.